This T cell receptor beta chain is from a study of T cell repertoires in ileal Crohn's disease. Germline V gene sequence: CDR1 SGDLS, CDR2 YYNGEE. CDR3 length: 17 residues. Trimming at V came to 4 bases and at J to 2 bases, leaving 14 bases not matched to a gene. Of note for this clone: The antigen remains unidentified.

Only in-frame clones appear in the TCRdb table, and some are missing; sequencing was by immunoSEQ multiplex PCR. Of roughly 15,000 clones in the sample, under 80% are singletons; the top ten hold 4.5% to 5.5%. Findings and limits, study-wide: Sorted CD8 T cells held more high-frequency clones than CD4.

Sample: ileal tissue. This chain joins TRBV9 and TRBJ2-7; 8 bases are shared with TRBD1. The TCR was taken from an adult with Crohn's disease. The CDR3 region has the DNA TGTGCCAGCAGCCCCAGATTAGGGGACAGGTCGGCCTACGAGCAGTACTTC. Protein product: CASSPRLGDRSAYEQYF.